The next 28 T cell receptor beta chains were all read from a single sample in a study of T cell changes during pregnancy in multiple sclerosis. Clones were read by immunoSEQ multiplex PCR, and TCRdb kept only the in-frame ones, dropping some. The sample lists some 46,000 clones; 85% to 95% were seen once. The input for sequencing was peripheral blood, taken in the third trimester of pregnancy. These receptors were taken from a female donor with multiple sclerosis, enrolled in a pregnancy study.

The chain joins TRBV13 to TRBJ1-3, with 10 bases matching TRBD1. With V trimmed by 5 bases and J by 2 bases, 9 bases remained unmatched. CDR3 length: 17 amino acids. Per the germline V gene, CDR1 is PRHDT and CDR2 is FYEKMQ (reference sequence). CDR3 in DNA: TGTGCCAGCAGCGGTAAGACCGGGACAGGGGCTGGAAACACCATATATTTT. Its protein product is CASSGKTGTGAGNTIYF. The full variable domain, in which reference TRBV13 and TRBJ1-3 provide the parts outside the CDR3, is AAGVIQSPRHLIKEKRETATLKCYPIPRHDTVYWYQQGPGQDPQFLISFYEKMQSDKGSIPDRFSAQQFSDYHSELNMSSLELGDSALYFCASSGKTGTGAGNTIYFGEGSWLTVV.

This clone appeared once. The V gene is TRBV7-2, the J gene TRBJ1-1, with no clear D. This CDR3 has 13 residues. The germline CDR1 and CDR2 sequences are SGHTA and FQGNSA. V was shortened by 9 bases and J by 5 bases, with 16 bases between the two germline ends. CDR3 DNA sequence: TGTGCCAGTCTGGCCGGCTTCGGGACTGAAGCTTTCTTT. Translating gives CASLAGFGTEAFF.

The V gene is TRBV29-1, the J gene TRBJ1-2; tentatively, D is TRBD1 (5 bases). This CDR3 is built from 15 residues. Germline-derived CDR1 and CDR2 are SQVTM and ANQGSEA. Trimming stripped 4 bases from V and 0 bases from J, with 15 bases between. The chain's CDR3 is CSVVLGQGPNYGYTF. DNA for the CDR3: TGCAGCGTTGTCTTAGGGCAGGGCCCTAACTATGGCTACACCTTC. The full variable domain, with the rest looked up from reference TRBV29-1 and TRBJ1-2, is SAVISQKPSRDICQRGTSLTIQCQVDSQVTMMFWYRQQPGQSLTLIATANQGSEATYESGFVIDKFPISRPNLTFSTLTVSNMSPEDSSIYLCSVVLGQGPNYGYTFGSGTRLTVV.

The V call is TRBV18, the J call TRBJ2-1; D call uncertain. Germline values: CDR1 KGHSH, CDR2 LQKENI. The CDR3 extends over 13 amino acids. V lost 3 bases and J 8 bases, leaving 11 bases between the germline ends. The CDR3 DNA follows: TGTGCCAGCTCACCTTCAGCGATCCATGAGCAGTTCTTC. It is translated as CASSPSAIHEQFF.

The genes are TRBV28 and TRBJ2-3, with 9 bases lining up with TRBD2. CDR1 and CDR2 (germline): MDHEN, SYDVKM. The CDR3 totals 16 residues. With 5 bases clipped from V and 2 bases from J, the junction kept 8 bases outside the gene matches. CDR3 bases: TGTGCCAGCAGTCCCCTAGCGGGATCAATCACAGATACGCAGTATTTT. It specifies CASSPLAGSITDTQYF.

V gene TRBV28 combines with J gene TRBJ1-2, with D perhaps TRBD1 (5 bases). Trimming shortened V by 2 bases and J by 2 bases, and 15 bases separated the two germline ends. Germline V gene data show CDR1 as MDHEN and CDR2 as SYDVKM. The CDR3 consists of 16 residues. The CDR3 protein is CASSLTFYRGNYGYTF. In nucleotides, the CDR3 is TGTGCCAGCAGTTTAACGTTTTATCGGGGGAACTATGGCTACACCTTC.

This rearrangement joins TRBV7-3 to TRBJ2-2, with D unresolved. The CDR3 has 13 residues. V dropped 2 bases and J dropped 6 bases, with 7 bases sitting between them. Germline-derived CDR1 and CDR2 are SGHTA and FQGTGA. CDR3: CASSLVFAGELFF. In nucleotides, the CDR3 is TGTGCCAGCAGCTTAGTATTTGCCGGGGAGCTGTTTTTT.

V and J are TRBV7-2 and TRBJ2-3, with TRBD2 matching 7 bases. In germline, CDR1 is SGHTA, CDR2 FQGNSA. After removal of 5 bases from V and 2 bases from J, the junction contained 10 bases not matched to a gene. This CDR3 has 16 amino acids. CDR3 in amino acids: CASSRRPRDYTDTQYF. CDR3 nucleotide sequence: TGTGCCAGCAGCCGGCGCCCAAGGGACTACACAGATACGCAGTATTTT.

The V call is TRBV5-4, the J call TRBJ2-7; D is ambiguous. Germline V gene data show CDR1 as SGHNT and CDR2 as YYREEE (reference sequence). This CDR3 region has 13 residues. V shed 1 base and J shed 5 bases, with 10 bases lying between them. DNA for the CDR3: TGTGCCAGCAGCTTGTCGGTTAGCAACGAGCAGTACTTC. This codes for CASSLSVSNEQYF.

This chain links TRBV6-6 with TRBJ2-3, with a tentative D call TRBD2 (6 bases). The V end was cut by 6 bases, the J end by 10 bases, with 23 bases between. The CDR3 spans 15 residues. Germline V CDR1 and CDR2: MNHNY, SVGAGI (reference sequence). CDR3 DNA sequence: TGTGCCAGCAGCAGCTTAGCGGCCGATTCGGGCGCGCAGTATTTT. Translating it yields CASSSLAADSGAQYF.

The chain employs TRBV7-9 and TRBJ2-2, with 9 nucleotides matching TRBD2. The trim removed 2 bases at V and 8 bases at J, leaving 6 bases unmatched. CDR1 SEHNR and CDR2 FQNEAQ come from the germline V gene (reference sequence). CDR3 length: 15 amino acids. CDR3 sequence: CASSLFSSGRGELFF. The CDR3 coding sequence is TGTGCCAGCAGCTTATTCTCCAGCGGGAGGGGGGAGCTGTTTTTT.

The chain has TRBV4-3 and TRBJ1-1, with D possibly matching TRBD1 (6 bases). This CDR3 region has 14 residues. Trimming stripped 1 base from V and 1 base from J, with 7 bases between. The germline CDR1 and CDR2 sequences are LGHNA and YSLEER. CDR3 region: CASSQGTANTEAFF. The CDR3 DNA reads TGCGCCAGCAGCCAAGGGACAGCGAACACTGAAGCTTTCTTT.

V is TRBV5-4 and J is TRBJ1-4, with 8 bases identical to TRBD1. V gave up 1 base and J gave up 5 bases; unmatched junction bases: 1. The CDR3 contains 14 residues. Germline assignment: CDR1 SGHNT and CDR2 YYREEE (reference sequence). CDR3 region: CASSLQGANEKLFF. DNA for the CDR3: TGTGCCAGCAGCTTGCAGGGGGCAAATGAAAAACTGTTTTTT.

The chain combines TRBV19 with TRBJ2-7; 7 nucleotides agree with TRBD2. Trimming took 4 bases from V and 1 from J; bases not matched to a gene: 4. The CDR3 covers 14 residues. Per the germline V gene, CDR1 is LNHDA and CDR2 is SQIVND (reference sequence). The CDR3 DNA reads as TGTGCCAGTAGTAGCGGGAGTGGGTCCTACGAGCAGTACTTC. Translating it yields CASSSGSGSYEQYF.

The chain uses TRBV7-9 and TRBJ2-1, with TRBD2 identical over 8 bases. V gave up 5 bases and J gave up 1 base; unmatched junction bases: 7. There are 16 residues in the CDR3. Germline CDR1 reads SEHNR; CDR2 reads FQNEAQ (reference sequence). CDR3 residues: CASSSIAGISYNEQFF. Written as DNA, the CDR3 is TGTGCCAGCAGCAGTATAGCGGGAATTTCCTACAATGAGCAGTTCTTC.

This clone was detected only a few times. The genes are TRBV29-1 and TRBJ1-1; D is uncertain. The V and J ends lost 6 bases and 0 bases respectively, with 14 bases between them. The germline CDR1 and CDR2 sequences are SQVTM and ANQGSEA. The CDR3 extends over 14 amino acids. CDR3 in amino acids: CSVEVPPMNTEAFF. The CDR3 DNA reads TGCAGCGTAGAGGTCCCCCCCATGAACACTGAAGCTTTCTTT.

Comments on this clone: The same CDR3 can be traced to other DNA sequences in this sample. The rearrangement uses TRBV6-5 and TRBJ2-1, with 12 bases matching TRBD2. The J segment lost 7 bases and the V segment lost 2 bases, leaving 0 bases of the junction unmatched. Germline V gene lookup returns CDR1 MNHEY and CDR2 SVGAGI. There are 14 residues in the CDR3. CDR3 in amino acids: CASSYGLAGNEQFF. DNA of the CDR3: TGTGCCAGCAGTTACGGACTAGCGGGAAATGAGCAGTTCTTC.

V is TRBV11-1 and J is TRBJ1-1; unclear D gene. The germline V gene has CDR1 SGHAT and CDR2 FQDESV (reference sequence). This CDR3 is 15 amino acids long. Trimming pared 1 base from V and 1 base from J, leaving 10 bases between. The CDR3 DNA sequence: TGTGCCAGCAGCTTAGTTACACAGAAGAACACTGAAGCTTTCTTT. This gives the protein CASSLVTQKNTEAFF. Drawing the rest from reference TRBV11-1 and TRBJ1-1, the complete variable domain is EAEVAQSPRYKITEKSQAVAFWCDPISGHATLYWYRQILGQGPELLVQFQDESVVDDSQLPKDRFSAERLKGVDSTLKIQPAELGDSAMYLCASSLVTQKNTEAFFGQGTRLTVV.

This chain links TRBV2 with TRBJ2-1; 7 bases align to TRBD1. Germline V lookup: CDR1 SNHLY, CDR2 FYNNEI. The length of the CDR3 is 15 residues. The ends lost 1 base at V and 10 bases at J; junction bases unmatched: 10. This CDR3 reads CASSEEAGGRSEQFF. The CDR3 nucleotides are TGTGCCAGCAGTGAAGAGGCAGGGGGTAGATCGGAGCAGTTCTTC.

The rearrangement joins TRBV19 to TRBJ1-2; unclear D gene. V gave up 3 bases and J gave up 3 bases, with 8 bases separating them. The CDR3 has 13 residues. Germline lookup yields CDR1 LNHDA and CDR2 SQIVND (reference sequence). The CDR3 DNA reads as TGTGCCAGTAGTATGCGGGAAGACTATGGCTACACCTTC. Residues: CASSMREDYGYTF.

CDR3 sequence reads: CASSPLGRGGNTEAFF. The CDR3 nucleotides read TGTGCCAGCTCACCACTTGGGAGGGGGGGAAACACTGAAGCTTTCTTT. This chain links TRBV18 with TRBJ1-1, with D maybe TRBD1 (6 bases). The V end lost 1 base, the J end lost 2 bases, and 14 bases lay between the germline ends. CDR1 is KGHSH, CDR2 LQKENI, per germline. CDR3 size: 16 residues. The entire variable domain, with the rest obtained from reference TRBV18 and TRBJ1-1, is as follows: NAGVMQNPRHLVRRRGQEARLRCSPMKGHSHVYWYRQLPEEGLKFMVYLQKENIIDESGMPKERFSAEFPKEGPSILRIQQVVRGDSAAYFCASSPLGRGGNTEAFFGQGTRLTVV.

The V and J genes are TRBV4-2 and TRBJ1-5; no definite D call. V was shortened by 0 bases and J by 9 bases, with 12 bases between the two germline ends. The CDR3 has 14 amino acids. The germline V gene encodes CDR1 LGHNA and CDR2 YNFKEQ. CDR3 loop: CASSQDWTGGPQHF. The DNA of the CDR3 is TGTGCCAGCAGCCAAGATTGGACTGGAGGGCCCCAGCATTTT.

This chain joins TRBV10-3 and TRBJ1-1, with D maybe TRBD1 (5 bases). The CDR3 has 14 amino acids. The V end lost 3 bases, the J end lost 1 base, and 9 bases lay between the germline ends. CDR1 ENHRY and CDR2 SYGVKD come from the germline V gene. The CDR3 loop is CAISDTDRNTEAFF. CDR3 coding DNA: TGTGCCATCAGTGATACCGACAGGAACACTGAAGCTTTCTTT.

This chain uses TRBV19 with TRBJ1-2; the D gene is possibly TRBD1 (6 bases). Germline values: CDR1 LNHDA, CDR2 SQIVND (reference sequence). V gave up 6 bases and J gave up 7 bases, with 18 bases separating them. The CDR3 sequence is 14 residues long. The CDR3 bases are TGTGCCAGTAGCAGCGACAGGTTGTCGGCTGGCTACACCTTC. This sequence encodes CASSSDRLSAGYTF.

The chain uses TRBV14 and TRBJ2-7; 10 bases map to TRBD2. CDR1 is SGHDN, CDR2 FVKESK, per germline. The junction had 12 bases not matched to a gene; V was cut back by 4 bases and J by 6 bases. The CDR3 is 16 residues long. The CDR3 DNA reads TGTGCCAGCAGCCCCTCGTCTAGCGGGAGATCGGGCGAGCAGTACTTC. It encodes CASSPSSSGRSGEQYF. The whole variable domain, filled in from reference TRBV14 and TRBJ2-7, reads EAGVTQFPSHSVIEKGQTVTLRCDPISGHDNLYWYRRVMGKEIKFLLHFVKESKQDESGMPNNRFLAERTGGTYSTLKVQPAELEDSGVYFCASSPSSSGRSGEQYFGPGTRLTVT.

The J gene is TRBJ1-3, the V gene TRBV28, with D perhaps matching TRBD1 (5 bases). CDR1 and CDR2 from the germline V gene are MDHEN and SYDVKM. V dropped 1 base and J dropped 0 bases, with 10 bases sitting between them. This CDR3 is 16 amino acids long. CDR3 in amino acids: CASSLYQGTSGNTIYF. In DNA, the CDR3 is TGTGCCAGCAGTTTATACCAGGGAACCTCTGGAAACACCATATATTTT.

The table lists this clone with a count of one. The chain recombines TRBV2 with TRBJ2-5; TRBD2 agrees at 7 bases. The CDR3 is 11 amino acids. The V segment lost 8 bases and the J segment 7 bases; nucleotides outside the gene matches: 4. Germline assignment: CDR1 SNHLY and CDR2 FYNNEI. CDR3 in amino acids: CASREAATQYF. The CDR3 DNA reads as TGTGCCAGCCGGGAGGCAGCGACCCAGTACTTC.

In this sample, this clone turned up a few times. The chain carries TRBV10-3 and TRBJ1-5; 9 nucleotides align to TRBD1. CDR1 is ENHRY and CDR2 is SYGVKD in the germline V gene. Trimming at V came to 5 bases and at J to 4 bases, leaving 3 bases not matched to a gene. The CDR3 extends over 14 amino acids. The CDR3 region has the DNA TGTGCCATCAGTACGGGACAGGGTAATCAGCCCCAGCATTTT. Its protein is CAISTGQGNQPQHF.